The 27 T cell receptor beta chains in this list originate from one sample, sequenced in a study of CD8 T cells in ankylosing spondylitis. TCRdb passed the 5' RACE reads through MiXCR, listing each CDR3 protein once. The data hold about 750,000 distinct CDR3 sequences, with around a fifth observed a single time. These TCRs are of unknown antigen specificity. The study's findings and limits: Blood from ankylosing spondylitis patients appeared to carry a characteristic eight-variant TCR beta motif.

The sequencing sample was made of blood, either unsorted or a sorted T cell fraction (not recorded which). The origin of the receptors is a male donor with ankylosing spondylitis.

This clonotype showed up many times. CDR3 loop: CASTLAGGPNNEQFF. The DNA of the CDR3 is TGTGCCAGCACCCTAGCTGGGGGCCCAAACAATGAGCAGTTCTTC. The rearrangement links TRBV12-3 or TRBV12-4 to TRBJ2-1, with D perhaps TRBD1 (6 bases). Between the trimmed V and J ends, which lost 7 bases and 5 bases, there was a span of 18 bases. CDR3 length: 15 residues.

This clonotype was seen more than once but under ten times. This rearrangement joins TRBV4-3 to TRBJ1-2; no reliable D call. This CDR3 region has 14 residues. V was shortened by 0 bases and J by 4 bases, with 9 bases between the two germline ends. Germline V gene lookup returns CDR1 LGHNA and CDR2 YSLEER. CDR3 in amino acids: CASSQDLGGYGYTF. The CDR3 DNA reads as TGCGCCAGCAGCCAAGATTTGGGTGGCTATGGCTACACCTTC.

The chain joins TRBV5-1 to TRBJ2-7; possible D gene TRBD1, 6 bases. This CDR3 is 15 amino acids long. Germline V gene lookup returns CDR1 SGHRS and CDR2 YFSETQ. V lost 5 bases and J lost 1, with 16 bases in between. CDR3 DNA: TGCGCCAGCAGGGAAACAGGGTATTTGTCCTACGAGCAGTACTTC. As protein: CASRETGYLSYEQYF.

This clonotype was recorded many times. The genes are TRBV29-1 and TRBJ2-1; 8 nucleotides line up with TRBD2. CDR1 SQVTM and CDR2 ANQGSEA come from the germline V gene. The V and J ends lost 1 base and 4 bases, in that order; junction bases with no gene match: 6. This CDR3 region has 15 residues. The CDR3, as DNA: TGCAGCGTTGAAGGGATCGGGGGGGGTTACAATGAGCAGTTCTTC. Encoded protein: CSVEGIGGGYNEQFF.

This clonotype came up many times. The V call is TRBV7-9, the J call TRBJ2-7; the match to TRBD1 covers 10 bases. The V gene end was trimmed by 5 bases and the J gene end by 5 bases; junction bases not matched to a gene: 6. CDR3 length: 14 residues. The germline gives CDR1 SEHNR, CDR2 FQNEAQ (reference sequence). CDR3 bases: TGTGCCAGCAGCCCCCGGGACAGGGGCCACGAGCAGTACTTC. Its translation: CASSPRDRGHEQYF.

The V gene is TRBV7-6, the J gene TRBJ1-1, with D tentatively TRBD1 (5 bases). The germline CDR1 and CDR2 sequences are SGHVS and FNYEAQ. The CDR3 runs to 16 residues. Trimming removed 2 bases from V and 2 bases from J, with 15 bases in between. CDR3 residues: CASSLQIGGGNTEAFF. The CDR3 DNA follows: TGTGCCAGCAGCTTACAGATAGGCGGGGGAAACACTGAAGCTTTCTTT.

J is TRBJ1-2 and V is TRBV27; 10 bases match TRBD1. The CDR3 contains 14 residues. Germline loops: CDR1 MNHEY, CDR2 SMNVEV (reference sequence). J was trimmed by 10 bases and V by 3 bases; bases with no gene match: 8. In nucleotides, the CDR3 is TGTGCCAGCAGTTTTGGGACAGGGGCCCTGAACTACACCTTC. Encoded protein: CASSFGTGALNYTF.

The chain is built from TRBV7-3 and TRBJ2-1, with D possibly called TRBD1 or TRBD2 (6 bases each). Trimming removed 5 bases at V and 10 bases at J, with 24 bases between. The CDR3 runs 16 residues. From germline, CDR1 is SGHTA and CDR2 FQGTGA. CDR3 nucleotide sequence: TGTGCCAGCAGCCCAATGGCGGGACATTTGCTAGGGGAGCAGTTCTTC. Its protein product is CASSPMAGHLLGEQFF.

Ten or more counts support this clonotype. The J gene is TRBJ2-5, the V gene TRBV12-3 or TRBV12-4, with TRBD2 identical over 7 bases. This CDR3 has 12 residues. The V gene end was trimmed by 5 bases and the J gene end by 5 bases; junction bases not matched to a gene: 2. The CDR3 DNA is TGTGCCAGCAGTCCAGCGGGGGAGACCCAGTACTTC. Protein: CASSPAGETQYF.

There are a few counts of this clonotype. The chain combines TRBV5-1 with TRBJ2-5; TRBD1 matches 8 bases. The CDR3 has 16 residues. Germline V gives CDR1 SGHRS, CDR2 YFSETQ. V lost 0 bases, J lost 4 bases, and 8 bases stayed unmatched. The chain's CDR3 is CASSLAKTQGAETQYF. The CDR3 DNA sequence: TGCGCCAGCAGCTTGGCCAAGACTCAGGGGGCAGAGACCCAGTACTTC.

The J gene is TRBJ2-2, the V gene TRBV5-1; TRBD1 matches at 8 bases. Germline values: CDR1 SGHRS, CDR2 YFSETQ. The CDR3 has 15 residues. The J segment lost 8 bases and the V segment lost 4 bases, leaving 10 bases of the junction unmatched. The CDR3 protein is CASSPSGDRRGELFF. The CDR3 DNA sequence: TGCGCCAGCAGCCCCTCCGGGGACAGGAGAGGGGAGCTGTTTTTT.

This chain links TRBV20-1 with TRBJ2-3, with D maybe TRBD1 (6 bases). The CDR3 is 16 residues long. Trimming left V 3 bases short and J 2 bases short, with 18 bases between. Germline V lookup: CDR1 DFQATT, CDR2 SNEGSKA (reference sequence). CDR3 nucleotides: TGCAGTGCTAGGGCAACAGGGAGAGGGCCCACAGATACGCAGTATTTT. Encoded protein: CSARATGRGPTDTQYF.

This clonotype occurred a few times. The V call is TRBV27, the J call TRBJ2-1, with D possibly matching TRBD2 (6 bases). Germline V gives CDR1 MNHEY, CDR2 SMNVEV (reference sequence). V was shortened by 3 bases and J by 2 bases, with 11 bases between the two germline ends. The CDR3 is 15 amino acids. The CDR3 sequence: CASSFGASAYNEQFF. CDR3 bases: TGTGCCAGCAGTTTCGGGGCTAGCGCCTACAATGAGCAGTTCTTC.

This clonotype has ten or more counts. The chain links TRBV12-3 or TRBV12-4 to TRBJ2-2; TRBD2 is a possible D gene (6 bases). Deletions cut 5 bases from V and 11 bases from J, with 15 bases between. CDR3 length: 13 amino acids. CDR3 loop: CASSPQASVELFF. In nucleotides, the CDR3 is TGTGCCAGCAGTCCCCAAGCTAGCGTTGAGCTGTTTTTT.

This clonotype was counted only a few times. The CDR3 loop is CASSLRGQNNSPLHF. DNA for the CDR3: TGTGCCAGCAGCTTAAGGGGACAGAATAATTCACCCCTCCACTTT. The gene calls are TRBV7-3 and TRBJ1-6, with 7 bases fitting TRBD1. Trimming at V came to 1 base and at J to 5 bases, leaving 2 bases not matched to a gene. This CDR3 has 15 amino acids. The germline V gene encodes CDR1 SGHTA and CDR2 FQGTGA.

A few counts support this clonotype. This sequence joins TRBV20-1 and TRBJ1-2; no firm D call. The length of the CDR3 is 15 residues. In germline, CDR1 is DFQATT, CDR2 SNEGSKA (reference sequence). The ends were cut back, 6 bases at V and 4 bases at J, with 21 bases in the middle. In DNA, the CDR3 is TGCAGTGCCTTTAGGGCAGACTTGGCCCTCTATGGCTACACCTTC. Protein sequence: CSAFRADLALYGYTF.

This clonotype was detected only a few times. The chain carries TRBV5-1 and TRBJ2-6; no clear D. The length of the CDR3 is 14 residues. Germline-derived CDR1 and CDR2 are SGHRS and YFSETQ. V gave up 9 bases and J gave up 0 bases, with 10 bases separating them. In DNA form, the CDR3 reads TGCGCCACCAGACCGGTCTCTGGGGCCAACGTCCTGACTTTC. It yields the protein CATRPVSGANVLTF.

This clonotype was detected a few times. The chain is built from TRBV7-9 and TRBJ1-4; no firm D call. Germline CDR1 SEHNR, CDR2 FQNEAQ (reference sequence). There are 13 residues in the CDR3. V shed 6 bases and J shed 3 bases, with 8 bases lying between them. The DNA for the CDR3 is TGTGCCAGCAGGATCGGGGCTAATGAAAAACTGTTTTTT. It specifies CASRIGANEKLFF.

In its sample, this clonotype was seen a few times. The chain links TRBV4-1 to TRBJ2-2; TRBD1 agrees at 10 bases. CDR3 size: 17 residues. The V segment lost 1 base and the J segment 0 bases; nucleotides outside the gene matches: 2. The germline gives CDR1 MGHRA, CDR2 YSYEKL. The CDR3 spells CASSQGGTGANTGELFF. The CDR3 DNA reads TGCGCCAGCAGCCAAGGCGGGACAGGGGCGAACACCGGGGAGCTGTTTTTT.

This clonotype was observed a handful of times. V is TRBV18 and J is TRBJ2-5, with TRBD1 matching 8 bases. The CDR3 totals 14 residues. Germline-derived CDR1 and CDR2 are KGHSH and LQKENI. V shed 4 bases, J shed 5 bases, and the junction held 6 bases outside the gene matches. CDR3 nucleotide sequence: TGTGCCAGCTCACACGTGACAGGGGTGGAGACCCAGTACTTC. Residues: CASSHVTGVETQYF.

This clonotype showed up just a few times. The gene calls are TRBV10-3 and TRBJ2-7, with TRBD1 as a possible D gene (6 bases). The CDR3 is 14 residues long. V gave up 6 bases and J gave up 0 bases, with 12 bases separating them. Germline V CDR1 and CDR2: ENHRY, SYGVKD. The CDR3 DNA is TGTGCCATCAGCAGGGGAAGGGGCTCCTACGAGCAGTACTTC. Protein product: CAISRGRGSYEQYF.

Note on this clonotype: One junction end does not reproduce the germline sequence, and a read error may be involved. The V call is TRBV27, the J call TRBJ2-1; a possible D gene is TRBD1 (5 bases). This CDR3 has 13 residues. Per the germline V gene, CDR1 is MNHEY and CDR2 is SMNVEV (reference sequence). CDR3 region: CASSFIDRGEHFF. The DNA of the CDR3 is TGTGCCAGCAGTTTTATCGACAGAGGCGAGCATTTCTTC.

This clonotype was counted many times. J is TRBJ2-1 and V is TRBV29-1; a possible D gene is TRBD2 (6 bases). V lost 4 bases, J lost 5 bases, and 12 bases lay in between. CDR1 and CDR2 from the germline V gene are SQVTM and ANQGSEA. The CDR3 sequence is 13 residues long. CDR3 coding DNA: TGCAGCGTTGTGGGACTTAGTAACAATGAGCAGTTCTTC. As protein: CSVVGLSNNEQFF.

This clonotype showed up just a few times. The chain links TRBV12-3 or TRBV12-4 to TRBJ2-5, with 8 bases fitting TRBD2. The CDR3 extends over 16 amino acids. V lost 3 bases and J lost 4; bases outside the gene matches: 10. DNA for the CDR3: TGTGCCAGCAGTTTGGATAGCGGGGCCCCGGGAGAGACCCAGTACTTC. It yields the protein CASSLDSGAPGETQYF.

A few counts support this clonotype. An end of the junction does not agree with germline; a read error may underlie this. This chain uses TRBV4-1 with TRBJ2-1, with a weak D call TRBD2 (6 bases). The CDR3 is 15 amino acids. Germline V gene lookup returns CDR1 MGHRA and CDR2 YSYEKL. The CDR3 coding sequence is TGCGCCAGCAGCCAAGAATTGACTAGTTACAATGAGCAGCTCTTC. Encoded protein: CASSQELTSYNEQLF.

This sequence joins TRBV7-9 and TRBJ2-7, with 13 positions matching TRBD2. There are 16 residues in the CDR3. V was pared by 5 bases and J by 5 bases, with 9 bases of the junction left unmatched. Germline lookup yields CDR1 SEHNR and CDR2 FQNEAQ (reference sequence). The CDR3 coding sequence is TGTGCCAGCAGCACTACTAGCGGGGGGGTCCGTGACGAGCAGTACTTC. This encodes CASSTTSGGVRDEQYF. Looking up the rest from reference TRBV7-9 and TRBJ2-7 gives the full variable domain: DTGVSQNPRHKITKRGQNVTFRCDPISEHNRLYWYRQTLGQGPEFLTYFQNEAQLEKSRLLSDRFSAERPKGSFSTLEIQRTEQGDSAMYLCASSTTSGGVRDEQYFGPGTRLTVT.

This clonotype was counted between two and nine times. The J gene is TRBJ2-7, the V gene TRBV5-1; 7 bases are a match to TRBD1. Germline trimming cut 5 bases from V and 3 bases from J; bases unmatched to any gene: 8. The V gene's germline CDR1 is SGHRS and CDR2 YFSETQ. CDR3 length equals 14 residues. CDR3 sequence: CASRGDYRGYEQYF. DNA for the CDR3: TGCGCCAGCAGAGGGGATTACAGGGGCTACGAGCAGTACTTC.